The rows below give T cell receptor beta chains drawn from one sample of a study of type 1 regulatory T cells. From the reads, TCRdb called clonotypes with MiXCR, one entry per CDR3 protein. The sample lists just under 65,000 distinct CDR3 sequences, roughly half occurring once. Antigens of these TCRs are unknown. Input material: cultured non-Tr1 T cells, either the whole culture or a sorted T cell fraction (not recorded which). The source of these receptors is a human donor in good health. The CDR3 runs from the conserved cysteine through the conserved F or W. A D gene is named only where the DNA matches it firmly. The size field is filled for only some rows; it gives once, few, many or a size class.

TRBV7-2	.	TRBD2	TRBJ2-7	TGTGCCAGCAGCTCCATGGGCGGGGGGAGGTACGAGCAGTACTTC	CASSSMGGGRYEQYF
TRBV20-1	few	.	TRBJ1-2	TGCAGTGCTAGAGATCGGGCGGCAACTGGTCCCTATGGCTACACCTTC	CSARDRAATGPYGYTF
TRBV20-1	few	TRBD1	TRBJ2-1	TGCAGTGCTAGCCGGACAGGGGTGCTCTACAATGAGCAGTTCTTC	CSASRTGVLYNEQFF
TRBV7-2	.	TRBD2	TRBJ2-5	TGTGCCAGCAGCCGCTGGGAGGGGCTGGAGACCCAGTACTTC	CASSRWEGLETQYF
TRBV5-1	.	.	TRBJ2-3	TGCGCCAGCTTAGGGGGAGATACGCAGTATTTT	CASLGGDTQYF
TRBV7-7	many	.	TRBJ2-5	TGTGCTAGCAGCTTAGGTGGCGCAGCCTTCCAAGAGACCCAGTACTTC	CASSLGGAAFQETQYF
TRBV28	few	.	TRBJ1-1	TGTGCCAGCAGTAGAGGGGGGGCGCGGAACACTGAAGCTTTCTTT	CASSRGGARNTEAFF
TRBV6-1	few	.	TRBJ1-1	TGTGCCAGCAGTGAAGTGAGCGGAGTAGCTTTCTTT	CASSEVSGVAFF
TRBV7-9	few	.	TRBJ2-1	TGTGCCAGCAGCTTATTCAACGGGGACAATGAGCAGTTCTTC	CASSLFNGDNEQFF
TRBV28	once	.	TRBJ2-1	TGTGCCAGCAGTTTAACGGGAAGGCCGGGGCAGTTCTTC	CASSLTGRPGQFF
TRBV2	.	.	TRBJ1-4	TGTGCCAGCAGTGAACTTAGTGGAAGTGAAAAACTGTTTTTT	CASSELSGSEKLFF
TRBV5-1	few	TRBD1	TRBJ2-7	TGCGCCAGCAGCTTGGAACCAGGGGGCGTCTACGAGCAGTACTTC	CASSLEPGGVYEQYF
TRBV29-1	.	.	TRBJ1-1	TGCAGCGCAACATATCAGGTATACACTGAAGCTTTCTTT	CSATYQVYTEAFF
TRBV7-2	few	.	TRBJ2-1	TGTGCCAGCAGCCGCGGACTGGACTACAATGAGCAGTTCTTC	CASSRGLDYNEQFF
TRBV5-1	.	.	TRBJ2-3	TGCGCCAGCAGCTCCGACCCGACTAGCACAGATACGCAGTATTTT	CASSSDPTSTDTQYF
TRBV5-1	few	.	TRBJ1-2	TGCGCCAGCAGCTTGGATTTGGCCACTGGAGGCTATGGCTACACCTTC	CASSLDLATGGYGYTF
TRBV7-6	.	TRBD2	TRBJ2-5	TGTGCCAGCAGCCCCCTGGGCGGGGGGGCCCGAGAGACCCAGTACTTC	CASSPLGGGARETQYF
TRBV28	.	TRBD1	TRBJ2-7	TGTGCCAGCAGTTTCCCCGGGACAGGCTACGAGCAGTACTTC	CASSFPGTGYEQYF
TRBV12-3/TRBV12-4	.	TRBD2	TRBJ2-1	TGTGCCAGCAGCGCACGAGCGGGGGGGCTCTACAATGAGCAGTTCTTC	CASSARAGGLYNEQFF
TRBV20-1	.	TRBD1	TRBJ1-2	TGCAGTGCCGTCCACCCATCGGGACAGGCTAATTATGGCTACACCTTC	CSAVHPSGQANYGYTF
TRBV7-2	few	.	TRBJ1-4	TGTGCCAGCAGTTTCAGGTCCTGGGGTGAAAAACTGTTTTTT	CASSFRSWGEKLFF
TRBV29-1	.	.	TRBJ2-2	TGCAGCGTTTGGGCAGGGGCGAACACCGGGGAGCTGTTTTTT	CSVWAGANTGELFF
TRBV11-3	many	.	TRBJ1-2	TGTGCCAGCAGCTTACAGGGGCAGCAATCCTCCTATGGCTACACCTTC	CASSLQGQQSSYGYTF
TRBV7-2	.	TRBD1	TRBJ1-1	TGTGCCAGCAGCAGATCGACAGGGGGCTCTGCTGAAGCTTTCTTT	CASSRSTGGSAEAFF
TRBV6-5	.	TRBD2	TRBJ2-7	TGTGCCAGCAGGAGGACTAGCGGGGGGTATACCGAGCAGTACTTC	CASRRTSGGYTEQYF
TRBV12-3/TRBV12-4	.	TRBD1	TRBJ2-2	TGTGCCAGCAGCAACCCGGGACAGGGCCACTCCACCGGGGAGCTGTTTTTT	CASSNPGQGHSTGELFF
TRBV7-2	few	.	TRBJ1-3	TGTGCCAGCAGCTTGAATCAGTTCTCTGGAAACACCATATATTTT	CASSLNQFSGNTIYF
TRBV7-2	.	TRBD1	TRBJ2-5	TGTGCCAGCAGCTTTACAGGGGGCGCTGAGACCCAGTACTTC	CASSFTGGAETQYF
TRBV12-3/TRBV12-4	once	.	TRBJ1-6	TGTGCCAGCAGCGCGCAGGGAAATAGTAAGGCACCCCTCCACTGG	CASSAQGNSKAPLHW